Here is one TCR beta chain with its context. Its cognate antigen is unknown. This entry belongs to a study of spatial heterogeneity in lung cancer. Looking at the study overall: Follow-up PBMC samples were sequenced when available, at a median of roughly 25 months after resection. Study-level findings and limits: Circulating ubiquitous expanded tumor TCRs were observed more frequently at resection than at follow-up.

A unique molecular identifier was attached to every TCR cDNA molecule. TCRdb ran MiXCR on the 5' RACE reads and lists one entry per CDR3 protein. The sample includes 110,000 or so distinct CDR3 sequences, 10% to 12% of them seen just once. The time point denotes: blood at routine non-recurrence follow-up after resection. Tumor, nontumor lung or frozen PBMC supplied whole RNA, sequenced without sorting. The trim removed 3 bases at V and 0 bases at J, leaving 3 bases unmatched. Germline V lookup: CDR1 MDHEN, CDR2 SYDVKM. CDR3 length equals 15 residues. The sample here was PBMCs, taken at follow-up. This clonotype was obtained from a female donor with early-stage non-small cell lung cancer. The chain uses TRBV28 and TRBJ2-3; 7 positions agree with TRBD1. CDR3 residues: CASSLQQGSTDTQYF. The CDR3 DNA sequence: TGTGCCAGCAGTTTGCAACAGGGGAGCACAGATACGCAGTATTTT. The whole variable domain, filled in from reference TRBV28 and TRBJ2-3, reads DVKVTQSSRYLVKRTGEKVFLECVQDMDHENMFWYRQDPGLGLRLIYFSYDVKMKEKGDIPEGYSVSREKKERFSLILESASTNQTSMYLCASSLQQGSTDTQYFGPGTRLTVL.